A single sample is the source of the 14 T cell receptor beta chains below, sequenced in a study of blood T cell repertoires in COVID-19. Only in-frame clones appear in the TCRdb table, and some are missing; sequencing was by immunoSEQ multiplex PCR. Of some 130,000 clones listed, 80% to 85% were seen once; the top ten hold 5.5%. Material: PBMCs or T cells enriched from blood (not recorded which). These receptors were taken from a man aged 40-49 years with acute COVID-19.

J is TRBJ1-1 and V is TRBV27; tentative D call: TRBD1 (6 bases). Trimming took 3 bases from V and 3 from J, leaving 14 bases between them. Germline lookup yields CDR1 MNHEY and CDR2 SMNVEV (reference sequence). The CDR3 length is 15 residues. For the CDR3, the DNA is TGTGCCAGCAGTTTGAACAGGGCAGTTCACACTGAAGCTTTCTTT. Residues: CASSLNRAVHTEAFF.

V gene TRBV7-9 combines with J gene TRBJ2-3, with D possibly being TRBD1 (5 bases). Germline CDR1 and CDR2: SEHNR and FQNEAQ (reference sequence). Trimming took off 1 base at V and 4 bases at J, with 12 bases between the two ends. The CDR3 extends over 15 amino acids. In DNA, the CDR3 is TGTGCCAGCAGCTTAGTAGGGGTAGGGGCAGATACGCAGTATTTT. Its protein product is CASSLVGVGADTQYF.

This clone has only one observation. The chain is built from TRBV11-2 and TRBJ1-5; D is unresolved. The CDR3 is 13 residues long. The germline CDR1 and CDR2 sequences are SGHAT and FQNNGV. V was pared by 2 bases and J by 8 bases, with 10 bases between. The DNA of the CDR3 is TGTGCCAGCAGCTTAAGAACCGGGGAGCCCCAGCATTTT. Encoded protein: CASSLRTGEPQHF.

The CDR3 spells CASSTRDTFSYEQYF. The CDR3 nucleotides are TGTGCCAGCAGTACTCGGGACACCTTCTCCTACGAGCAGTACTTC. This chain links TRBV28 with TRBJ2-7, with D perhaps matching TRBD1 (6 bases). V was shortened by 5 bases and J by 0 bases, with 14 bases between the two germline ends. The germline gives CDR1 MDHEN, CDR2 SYDVKM. This CDR3 contains 15 residues. Complete variable domain (other parts from reference TRBV28 and TRBJ2-7): DVKVTQSSRYLVKRTGEKVFLECVQDMDHENMFWYRQDPGLGLRLIYFSYDVKMKEKGDIPEGYSVSREKKERFSLILESASTNQTSMYLCASSTRDTFSYEQYFGPGTRLTVT.

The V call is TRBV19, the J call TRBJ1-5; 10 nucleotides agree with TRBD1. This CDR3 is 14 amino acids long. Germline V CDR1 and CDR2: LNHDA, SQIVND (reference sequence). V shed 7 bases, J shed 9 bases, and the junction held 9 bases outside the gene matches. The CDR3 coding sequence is TGTGCCAGTACCCCGACAGGGGGCTTGGCGCCCCAGCATTTT. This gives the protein CASTPTGGLAPQHF.

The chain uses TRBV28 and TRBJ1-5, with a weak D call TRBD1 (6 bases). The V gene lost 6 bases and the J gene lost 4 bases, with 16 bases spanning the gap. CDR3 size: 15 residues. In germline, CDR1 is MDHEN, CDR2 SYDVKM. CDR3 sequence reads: CASRLDRNRNQPQHF. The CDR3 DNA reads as TGTGCCAGCAGGCTGGACAGAAATAGAAATCAGCCCCAGCATTTT. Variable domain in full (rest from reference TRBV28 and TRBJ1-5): DVKVTQSSRYLVKRTGEKVFLECVQDMDHENMFWYRQDPGLGLRLIYFSYDVKMKEKGDIPEGYSVSREKKERFSLILESASTNQTSMYLCASRLDRNRNQPQHFGDGTRLSIL.

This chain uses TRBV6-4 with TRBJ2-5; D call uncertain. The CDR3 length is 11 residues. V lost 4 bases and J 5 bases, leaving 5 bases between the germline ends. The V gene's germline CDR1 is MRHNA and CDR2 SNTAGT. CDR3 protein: CASSAHETQYF. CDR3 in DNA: TGTGCCAGCAGTGCCCATGAGACCCAGTACTTC.

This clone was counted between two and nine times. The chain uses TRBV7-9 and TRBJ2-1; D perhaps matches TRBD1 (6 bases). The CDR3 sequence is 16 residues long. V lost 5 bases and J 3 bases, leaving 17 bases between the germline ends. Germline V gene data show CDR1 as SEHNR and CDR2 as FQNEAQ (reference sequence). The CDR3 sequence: CASSDRQAPYYNEQFF. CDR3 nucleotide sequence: TGTGCCAGCAGCGATAGACAGGCCCCATACTACAATGAGCAGTTCTTC.

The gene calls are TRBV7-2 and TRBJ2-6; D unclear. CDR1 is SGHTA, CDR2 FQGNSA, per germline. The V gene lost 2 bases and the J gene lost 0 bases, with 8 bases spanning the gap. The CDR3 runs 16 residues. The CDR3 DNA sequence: TGTGCCAGCAGCTTACAGGTTAGCTCTGGGGCCAACGTCCTGACTTTC. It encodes CASSLQVSSGANVLTF.

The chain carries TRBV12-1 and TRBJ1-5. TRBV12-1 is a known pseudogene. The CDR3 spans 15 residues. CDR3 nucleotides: TGTGCCAGCATGGGGGGGAGGAGTAGCAATCAGCCCCAGCATTTT. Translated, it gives CASMGGRSSNQPQHF.

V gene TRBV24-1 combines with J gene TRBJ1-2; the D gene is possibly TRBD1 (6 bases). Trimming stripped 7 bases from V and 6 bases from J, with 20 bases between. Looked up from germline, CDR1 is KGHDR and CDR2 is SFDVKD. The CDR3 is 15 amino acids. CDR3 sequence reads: CATSDYPRGGNGYTF. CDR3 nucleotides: TGTGCCACCAGCGACTACCCGAGGGGGGGTAATGGCTACACCTTC.

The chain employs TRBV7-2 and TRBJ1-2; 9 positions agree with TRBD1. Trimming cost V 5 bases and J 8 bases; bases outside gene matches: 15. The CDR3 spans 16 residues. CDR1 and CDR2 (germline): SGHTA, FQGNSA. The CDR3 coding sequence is TGTGCCAGCAGCATTATCCCGGTGGGGACAGGGTTAGGCTACACCTTC. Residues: CASSIIPVGTGLGYTF.

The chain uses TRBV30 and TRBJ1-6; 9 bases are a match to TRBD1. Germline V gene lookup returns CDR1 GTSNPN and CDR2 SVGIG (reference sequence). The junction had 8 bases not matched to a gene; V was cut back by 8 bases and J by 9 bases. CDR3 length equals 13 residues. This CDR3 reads CALTGTGSSPLHF. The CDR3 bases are TGTGCCCTGACCGGGACAGGGAGTTCACCCCTCCACTTT.

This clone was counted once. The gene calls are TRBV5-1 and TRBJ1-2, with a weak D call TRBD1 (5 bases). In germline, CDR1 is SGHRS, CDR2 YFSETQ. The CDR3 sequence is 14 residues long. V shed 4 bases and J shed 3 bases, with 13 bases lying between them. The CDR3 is CASSPGGGDYGYTF. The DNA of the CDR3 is TGCGCCAGCAGCCCGGGTGGGGGGGACTATGGCTACACCTTC. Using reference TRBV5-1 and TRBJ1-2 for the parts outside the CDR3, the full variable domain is KAGVTQTPRYLIKTRGQQVTLSCSPISGHRSVSWYQQTPGQGLQFLFEYFSETQRNKGNFPGRFSGRQFSNSRSEMNVSTLELGDSALYLCASSPGGGDYGYTFGSGTRLTVV.